This TCR beta chain was retrieved from a study of OX40 agonist ivuxolimab in advanced cancers. Background on the study: In this trial design, patients received ivuxolimab intravenously at 0.01 to 10 mg/kg every 2 weeks. Among those enrolled, mean age was 60 years (range 23 to 79) and about 81% were male. Study-wide findings and caveats: Some patients who did not respond also had low normalized T-cell clonal expansion.

Patients were ineligible given autoimmune disease history or systemic immunosuppression. Clones were sequenced by immunoSEQ multiplex PCR, and TCRdb holds only the in-frame ones, with some missing. This table has 84,000 or so clones, around nine tenths appearing once. With 1 base removed from V and 8 bases from J, the gap between germline ends came to 6 bases. CDR3 size: 11 residues. Per germline, CDR1 SGHNT and CDR2 YYREEE (reference sequence). To note about this clone: The target antigen is unknown.

The sequencing used CD4+ or CD8+ T cells sorted from blood, collected in a trial of the OX40 agonist ivuxolimab. V gene TRBV5-4 combines with J gene TRBJ1-2; D ambiguous. This TCR was sampled from an adult with an advanced solid tumor such as melanoma, head and neck, liver or kidney cancer. DNA for the CDR3: TGTGCCAGCAGCTTGTCTGGGGGCTACACCTTC. Its protein product is CASSLSGGYTF.